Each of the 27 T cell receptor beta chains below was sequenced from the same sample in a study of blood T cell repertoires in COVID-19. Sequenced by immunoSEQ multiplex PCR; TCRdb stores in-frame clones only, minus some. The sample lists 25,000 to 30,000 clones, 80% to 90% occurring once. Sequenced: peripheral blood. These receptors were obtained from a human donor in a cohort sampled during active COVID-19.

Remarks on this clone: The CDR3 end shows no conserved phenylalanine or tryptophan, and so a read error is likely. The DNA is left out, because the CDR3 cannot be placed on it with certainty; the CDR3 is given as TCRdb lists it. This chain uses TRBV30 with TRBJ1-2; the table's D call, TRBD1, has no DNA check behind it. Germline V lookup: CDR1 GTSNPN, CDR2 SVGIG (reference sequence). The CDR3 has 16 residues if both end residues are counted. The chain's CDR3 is CAWSATASPGQGMRIA.

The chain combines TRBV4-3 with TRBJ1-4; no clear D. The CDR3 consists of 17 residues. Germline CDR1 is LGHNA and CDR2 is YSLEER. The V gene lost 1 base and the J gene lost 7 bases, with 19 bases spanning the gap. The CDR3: CASSQGPQSGLSEKLFF. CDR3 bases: TGCGCCAGCAGCCAAGGCCCCCAATCGGGGTTGAGTGAAAAACTGTTTTTT.

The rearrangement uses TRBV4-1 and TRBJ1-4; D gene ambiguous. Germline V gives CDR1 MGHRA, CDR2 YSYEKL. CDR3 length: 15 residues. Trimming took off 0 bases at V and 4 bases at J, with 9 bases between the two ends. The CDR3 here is CASSQDGFSNEKLFF. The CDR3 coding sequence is TGCGCCAGCAGCCAAGATGGTTTCAGTAATGAAAAACTGTTTTTT.

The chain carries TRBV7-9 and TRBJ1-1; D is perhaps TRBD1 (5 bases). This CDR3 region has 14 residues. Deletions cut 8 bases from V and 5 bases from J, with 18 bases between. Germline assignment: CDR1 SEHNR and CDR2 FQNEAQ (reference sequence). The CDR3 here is CASSGFSGGTEAFF. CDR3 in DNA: TGTGCCAGCTCGGGATTTAGTGGGGGGACTGAAGCTTTCTTT.

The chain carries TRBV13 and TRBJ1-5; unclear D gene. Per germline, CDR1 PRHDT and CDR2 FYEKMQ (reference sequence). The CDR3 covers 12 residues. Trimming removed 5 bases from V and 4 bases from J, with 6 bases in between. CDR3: CASSRLNQPQHF. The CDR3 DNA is TGTGCCAGCAGCCGTTTAAATCAGCCCCAGCATTTT.

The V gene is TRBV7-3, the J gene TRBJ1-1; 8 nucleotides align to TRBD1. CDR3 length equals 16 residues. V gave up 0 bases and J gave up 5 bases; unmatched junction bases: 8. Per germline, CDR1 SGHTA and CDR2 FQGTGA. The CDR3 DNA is TGTGCCAGCAGCTTAACGCGGCAGGGGGCAGGGACTGAAGCTTTCTTT. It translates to CASSLTRQGAGTEAFF.

CDR3 amino acids: CASTVEGAEQYF. In DNA form, the CDR3 reads TGTGCCAGCACGGTGGAGGGCGCCGAGCAGTACTTC. The rearrangement joins TRBV2 to TRBJ2-7, with a possible D match to TRBD2 (6 bases). Deletions cut 7 bases from V and 6 bases from J, with 13 bases between. The germline CDR1 and CDR2 sequences are SNHLY and FYNNEI. CDR3 size: 12 residues.

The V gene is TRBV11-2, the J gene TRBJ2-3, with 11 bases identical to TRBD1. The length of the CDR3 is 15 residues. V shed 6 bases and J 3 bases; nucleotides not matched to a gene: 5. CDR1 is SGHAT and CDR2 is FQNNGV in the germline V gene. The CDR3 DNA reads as TGTGCCAGCAGTCCCGGGACAGGGGGTACAGATACGCAGTATTTT. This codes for CASSPGTGGTDTQYF.

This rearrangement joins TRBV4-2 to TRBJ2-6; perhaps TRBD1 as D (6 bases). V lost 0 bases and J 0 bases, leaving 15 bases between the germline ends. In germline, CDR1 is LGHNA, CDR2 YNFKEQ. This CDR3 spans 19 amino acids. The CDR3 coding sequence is TGTGCCAGCAGCCAAGATCGTTCCAGGGGAAGCTCTGGGGCCAACGTCCTGACTTTC. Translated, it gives CASSQDRSRGSSGANVLTF.

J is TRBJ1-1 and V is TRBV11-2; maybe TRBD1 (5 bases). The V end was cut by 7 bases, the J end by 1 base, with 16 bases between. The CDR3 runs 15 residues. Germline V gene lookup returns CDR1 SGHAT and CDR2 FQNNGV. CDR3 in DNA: TGTGCCAGCACATCTTGGGCAGGGCCGAACACTGAAGCTTTCTTT. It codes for CASTSWAGPNTEAFF. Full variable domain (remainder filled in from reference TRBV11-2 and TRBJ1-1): EAGVAQSPRYKIIEKRQSVAFWCNPISGHATLYWYQQILGQGPKLLIQFQNNGVVDDSQLPKDRFSAERLKGVDSTLKIQPAKLEDSAVYLCASTSWAGPNTEAFFGQGTRLTVV.

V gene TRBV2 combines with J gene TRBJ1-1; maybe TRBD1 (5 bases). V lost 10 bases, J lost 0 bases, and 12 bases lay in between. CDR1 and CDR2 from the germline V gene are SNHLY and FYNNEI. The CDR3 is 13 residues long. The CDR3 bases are TGTGCCAACGGACGGGACTTGAACACTGAAGCTTTCTTT. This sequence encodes CANGRDLNTEAFF.

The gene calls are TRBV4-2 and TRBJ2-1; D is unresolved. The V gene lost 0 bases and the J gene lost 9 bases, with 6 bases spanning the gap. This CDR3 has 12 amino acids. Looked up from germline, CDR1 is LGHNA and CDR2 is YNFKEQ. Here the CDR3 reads CASSQEAPEQFF. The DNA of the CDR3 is TGTGCCAGCAGCCAAGAAGCCCCTGAGCAGTTCTTC.

The CDR3 DNA follows: TGTGCCTGGAAAACGAATCAGGGTCAGAACGAGCAGTACTTC. Protein: CAWKTNQGQNEQYF. V gene TRBV30 combines with J gene TRBJ2-7; D may be TRBD1 (5 bases). This CDR3 comprises 14 residues. CDR1 is GTSNPN and CDR2 is SVGIG in the germline V gene (reference sequence). V was trimmed by 4 bases and J by 5 bases, leaving 18 bases between them.

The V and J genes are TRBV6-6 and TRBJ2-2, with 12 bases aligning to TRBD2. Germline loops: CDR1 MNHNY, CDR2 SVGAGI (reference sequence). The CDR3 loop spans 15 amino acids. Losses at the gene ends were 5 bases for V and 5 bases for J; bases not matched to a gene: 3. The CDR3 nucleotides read TGTGCCAGCAGTGCTAGCGGGGGGGCTACCGGGGAGCTGTTTTTT. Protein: CASSASGGATGELFF.

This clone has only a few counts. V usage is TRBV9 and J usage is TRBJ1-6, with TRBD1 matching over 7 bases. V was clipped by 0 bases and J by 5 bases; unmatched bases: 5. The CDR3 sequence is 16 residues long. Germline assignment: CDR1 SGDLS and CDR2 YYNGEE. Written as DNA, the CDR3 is TGTGCCAGCAGCGTAGGACAGGGCGGCAATAATTCACCCCTCCACTTT. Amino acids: CASSVGQGGNNSPLHF.

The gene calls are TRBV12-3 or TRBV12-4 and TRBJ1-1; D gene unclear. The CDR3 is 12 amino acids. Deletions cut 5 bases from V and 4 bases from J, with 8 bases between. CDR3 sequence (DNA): TGTGCCAGCAGTCGGGGTAGCACTGAAGCTTTCTTT. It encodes CASSRGSTEAFF.

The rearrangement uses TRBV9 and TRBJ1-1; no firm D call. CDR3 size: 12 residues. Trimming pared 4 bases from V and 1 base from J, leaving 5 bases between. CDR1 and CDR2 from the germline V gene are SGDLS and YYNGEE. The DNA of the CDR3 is TGTGCCAGCAGCCGGGGGAACACTGAAGCTTTCTTT. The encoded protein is CASSRGNTEAFF.

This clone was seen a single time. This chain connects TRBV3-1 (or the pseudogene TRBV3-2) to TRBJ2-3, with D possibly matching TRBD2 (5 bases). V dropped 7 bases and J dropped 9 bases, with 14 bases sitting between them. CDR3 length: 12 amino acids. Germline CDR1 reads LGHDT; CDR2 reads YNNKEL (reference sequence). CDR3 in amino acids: CASNRPPGTQYF. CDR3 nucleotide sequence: TGTGCCAGCAACCGTCCCCCGGGAACGCAGTATTTT.

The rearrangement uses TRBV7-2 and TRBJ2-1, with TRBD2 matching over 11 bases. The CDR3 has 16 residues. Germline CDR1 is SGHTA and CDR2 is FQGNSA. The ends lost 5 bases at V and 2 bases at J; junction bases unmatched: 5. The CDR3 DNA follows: TGTGCCAGCAGCCGTAGCGGGGGGGCCCCCTACAATGAGCAGTTCTTC. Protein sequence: CASSRSGGAPYNEQFF.

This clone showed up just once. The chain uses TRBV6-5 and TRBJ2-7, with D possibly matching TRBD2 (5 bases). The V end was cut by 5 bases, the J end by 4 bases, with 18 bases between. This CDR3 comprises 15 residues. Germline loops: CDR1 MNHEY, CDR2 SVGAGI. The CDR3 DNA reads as TGTGCCAGCAGTCCGGCACGGATTACGGGGTACGAGCAGTACTTC. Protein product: CASSPARITGYEQYF.

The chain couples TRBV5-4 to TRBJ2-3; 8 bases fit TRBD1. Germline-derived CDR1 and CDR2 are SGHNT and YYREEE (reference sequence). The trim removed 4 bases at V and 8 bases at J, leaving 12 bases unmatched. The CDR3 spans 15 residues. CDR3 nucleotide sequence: TGTGCCAGCAGCCAGGGACAGGTCACGGGAGTTACGCAGTATTTT. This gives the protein CASSQGQVTGVTQYF.

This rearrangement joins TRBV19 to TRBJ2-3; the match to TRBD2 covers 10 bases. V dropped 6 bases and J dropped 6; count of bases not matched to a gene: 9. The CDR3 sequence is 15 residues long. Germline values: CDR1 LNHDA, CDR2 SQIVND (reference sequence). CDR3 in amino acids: CASREKRGGPDTQYF. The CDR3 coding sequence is TGTGCCAGTAGAGAGAAGCGGGGGGGCCCGGATACGCAGTATTTT.

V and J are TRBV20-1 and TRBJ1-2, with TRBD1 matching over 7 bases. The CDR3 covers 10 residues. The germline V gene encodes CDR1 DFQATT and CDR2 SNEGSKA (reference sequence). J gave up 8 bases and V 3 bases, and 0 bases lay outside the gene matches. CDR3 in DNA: TGCAGTGCTAGGGACAGGGGCTACACCTTC. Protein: CSARDRGYTF.

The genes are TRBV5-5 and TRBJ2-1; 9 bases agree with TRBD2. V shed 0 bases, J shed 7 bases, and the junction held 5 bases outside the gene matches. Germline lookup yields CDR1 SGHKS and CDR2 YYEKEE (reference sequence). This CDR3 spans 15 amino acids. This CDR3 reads CASSLGAGGLNEQFF. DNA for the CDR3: TGTGCCAGCAGCTTGGGCGCGGGGGGGCTTAATGAGCAGTTCTTC.

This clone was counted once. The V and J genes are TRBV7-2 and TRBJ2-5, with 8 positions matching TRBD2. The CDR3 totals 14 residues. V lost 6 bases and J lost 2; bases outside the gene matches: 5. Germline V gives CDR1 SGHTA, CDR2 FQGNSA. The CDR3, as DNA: TGTGCCAGCAGACACCCGGGGGGGCAAGAGACCCAGTACTTC. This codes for CASRHPGGQETQYF.

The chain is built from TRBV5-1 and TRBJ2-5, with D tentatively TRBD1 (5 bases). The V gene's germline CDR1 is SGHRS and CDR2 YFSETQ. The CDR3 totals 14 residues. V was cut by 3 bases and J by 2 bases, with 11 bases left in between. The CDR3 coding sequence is TGCGCCAGCAGCTCAGGGAACCAACAAGAGACCCAGTACTTC. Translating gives CASSSGNQQETQYF. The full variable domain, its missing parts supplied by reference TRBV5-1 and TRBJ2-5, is KAGVTQTPRYLIKTRGQQVTLSCSPISGHRSVSWYQQTPGQGLQFLFEYFSETQRNKGNFPGRFSGRQFSNSRSEMNVSTLELGDSALYLCASSSGNQQETQYFGPGTRLLVL.

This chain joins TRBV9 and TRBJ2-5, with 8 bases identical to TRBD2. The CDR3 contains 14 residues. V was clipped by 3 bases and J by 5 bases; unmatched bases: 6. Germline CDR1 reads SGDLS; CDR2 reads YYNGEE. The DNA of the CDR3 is TGTGCCAGCAGCGAAGCGGGGGTGGTGGAGACCCAGTACTTC. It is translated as CASSEAGVVETQYF.